These 7 T cell receptor beta chains were all obtained from the same sample, sequenced in a study of blood T cell repertoires in COVID-19. TCRdb's table, derived via immunoSEQ multiplex PCR, lists solely in-frame clones and lacks some. The data contain over 95,000 clones, about 80% of them singletons. The sample was peripheral blood. These receptors came from a woman in her 40s with acute or convalescent COVID-19.

This chain connects TRBV19 to TRBJ1-4, with 11 positions matching TRBD1. V lost 7 bases, J lost 3 bases, and 10 bases stayed unmatched. The CDR3 extends over 17 amino acids. CDR1 and CDR2 from the germline V gene are LNHDA and SQIVND (reference sequence). CDR3 amino acids: CASTLGQGARSNEKLFF. The DNA of the CDR3 is TGTGCCAGTACCCTCGGACAGGGGGCGCGATCTAATGAAAAACTGTTTTTT.

The gene calls are TRBV7-9 and TRBJ2-2, with 11 bases fitting TRBD2. The germline CDR1 and CDR2 sequences are SEHNR and FQNEAQ (reference sequence). This CDR3 spans 17 amino acids. Unmatched junction bases numbered 6, after V lost 5 bases and J lost 1 base. The CDR3 region has the DNA TGTGCCAGCAGCCGTTCCCTAGCGGGGGGGAACACCGGGGAGCTGTTTTTT. Translated, it gives CASSRSLAGGNTGELFF. Using reference TRBV7-9 and TRBJ2-2 for the parts outside the CDR3, the full variable domain is DTGVSQNPRHKITKRGQNVTFRCDPISEHNRLYWYRQTLGQGPEFLTYFQNEAQLEKSRLLSDRFSAERPKGSFSTLEIQRTEQGDSAMYLCASSRSLAGGNTGELFFGEGSRLTVL.

This chain connects TRBV2 to TRBJ1-2; 7 bases are a match to TRBD1. The trim removed 7 bases at V and 2 bases at J, leaving 7 bases unmatched. CDR1 is SNHLY, CDR2 FYNNEI, per germline. The CDR3 runs to 14 residues. CDR3 residues: CASIPGGSNYGYTF. In DNA, the CDR3 is TGTGCCAGCATTCCAGGGGGAAGCAACTATGGCTACACCTTC.

The chain employs TRBV12-5 and TRBJ2-2; TRBD1 matches 8 bases. Germline CDR1 reads LGHNT; CDR2 reads FRNRAP. V was clipped by 6 bases and J by 4 bases; unmatched bases: 10. The CDR3 sequence is 16 residues long. This CDR3 reads CASGYLTGAGTGELFF. DNA of the CDR3: TGTGCTAGTGGCTACCTGACAGGGGCGGGCACCGGGGAGCTGTTTTTT. The full variable domain, in which reference TRBV12-5 and TRBJ2-2 provide the parts outside the CDR3, is DARVTQTPRHKVTEMGQEVTMRCQPILGHNTVFWYRQTMMQGLELLAYFRNRAPLDDSGMPKDRFSAEMPDATLATLKIQPSEPRDSAVYFCASGYLTGAGTGELFFGEGSRLTVL.

In this sample, this clone turned up a few times. The chain's CDR3 is CASSMWGGSMNTEAFF. The CDR3 region has the DNA TGTGCCAGTAGTATGTGGGGGGGTTCAATGAACACTGAAGCTTTCTTT. This chain joins TRBV19 and TRBJ1-1, with D perhaps matching TRBD1 (5 bases). The V gene's germline CDR1 is LNHDA and CDR2 SQIVND (reference sequence). CDR3 length equals 16 residues. V gave up 3 bases and J gave up 0 bases, with 14 bases separating them.

V gene TRBV30 combines with J gene TRBJ1-1; 8 nucleotides agree with TRBD1. The germline gives CDR1 GTSNPN, CDR2 SVGIG (reference sequence). The CDR3 spans 16 residues. V lost 2 bases and J lost 10; bases outside the gene matches: 18. In nucleotides, the CDR3 is TGTGCCTGGAGTACCACACCGGGACAGGCCCACGTGAGAGCTTTCTTT. It encodes CAWSTTPGQAHVRAFF.

This sequence joins TRBV13 and TRBJ2-3, with TRBD2 identical over 9 bases. Germline CDR1 PRHDT, CDR2 FYEKMQ (reference sequence). With V trimmed by 5 bases and J by 1 base, 4 bases remained unmatched. This CDR3 is built from 15 residues. The CDR3 coding sequence is TGTGCCAGCAGCCCCAGGACTAGCGGCACAGATACGCAGTATTTT. It encodes CASSPRTSGTDTQYF.